This T cell receptor beta chain was recorded in a study of PD-1 blockade in classical Hodgkin lymphoma. Across the whole study: Administration of nivolumab to patients was at 3 mg/kg intravenously every 2 weeks.

Germline V gene lookup returns CDR1 LNHDA and CDR2 SQIVND (reference sequence). V lost 6 bases to trimming and J lost 4 bases, with 13 bases between them. The CDR3 sequence is 13 residues long. Study-wide results and caveats: Newly diagnosed patients and complete responders had comparable diversity at baseline.

This clone was seen a handful of times. What it binds is unknown. The assay was immunoSEQ multiplex PCR, and TCRdb's table has in-frame clones only and misses some. Of more than 140,000 clones in the sample, around 84% were seen once. All patients relapsed after autologous stem cell transplantation, and brentuximab vedotin exposure varied. The sequencing here drew on peripheral blood mononuclear cells (PBMCs), taken before the second cycle of nivolumab. The TCR comes from a human donor with classical Hodgkin lymphoma. This rearrangement joins TRBV19 to TRBJ2-7; weak D call: TRBD1 (6 bases). The CDR3 region has the DNA TGTGCCAGTAGCCTCCTTGGGACATACGAGCAGTACTTC. Amino acid sequence: CASSLLGTYEQYF.